The 15 T cell receptor beta chains below all came from one sample that was sequenced in a study of T cell responses to AZD1222 COVID-19 vaccine. Using immunoSEQ multiplex PCR, the repertoire was profiled, and TCRdb retains in-frame clones only, with some absent. The sample lists around 110,000 clones, more than 85% seen once, with 7.5% in the top ten. The sample consisted of peripheral blood, taken on day 0 of AZD1222 vaccination. These receptors all come from an adult in good health.

This chain links TRBV5-8 with TRBJ1-5; tentative D call: TRBD1 (5 bases). Trimming left V 1 base short and J 7 bases short, with 15 bases between. In germline, CDR1 is SGHTS, CDR2 YDEGEE. The CDR3 has 15 amino acids. The CDR3 reads CASSLQGERRQPQHF. In DNA, the CDR3 is TGTGCCAGCAGCTTGCAGGGAGAGAGGCGCCAGCCCCAGCATTTT.

V and J are TRBV19 and TRBJ1-3, with D perhaps TRBD1 (5 bases). V lost 9 bases and J lost 4, with 19 bases in between. Per the germline V gene, CDR1 is LNHDA and CDR2 is SQIVND (reference sequence). This CDR3 comprises 15 residues. CDR3 in DNA: TGTGCCAGCAGACCTCCAGGGACTTGGGGAAACACCATATATTTT. Translation gives CASRPPGTWGNTIYF.

V is TRBV4-1 and J is TRBJ2-7; the D gene is possibly TRBD2 (5 bases). The CDR3 spans 15 residues. CDR1 is MGHRA and CDR2 is YSYEKL in the germline V gene. With 1 base removed from V and 2 bases from J, the gap between germline ends came to 12 bases. In nucleotides, the CDR3 is TGCGCCAGCAGCCAAGTCCAGGCGGGCACCTACGAGCAGTACTTC. Translation gives CASSQVQAGTYEQYF.

This clone was recorded only once. V usage is TRBV4-1 and J usage is TRBJ1-4; the D is unclear. The germline gives CDR1 MGHRA, CDR2 YSYEKL. The CDR3 covers 12 residues. The germline V and J ends were trimmed by 3 bases and 8 bases, with 7 bases remaining between them. The CDR3 is CASSQGGEKLFF. DNA for the CDR3: TGCGCCAGCAGCCAGGGAGGGGAAAAACTGTTTTTT.

V gene TRBV5-1 combines with J gene TRBJ2-5; possibly TRBD1 for D (5 bases). Trimming stripped 7 bases from V and 5 bases from J, with 21 bases between. CDR3 length: 15 amino acids. Germline V gives CDR1 SGHRS, CDR2 YFSETQ. CDR3 bases: TGCGCCAGCTACCTAGGGGCGCTGGGTTGGGAGACCCAGTACTTC. This codes for CASYLGALGWETQYF.

The V and J genes are TRBV28 and TRBJ2-1; D is uncertain. CDR1 and CDR2 (germline): MDHEN, SYDVKM. CDR3 size: 16 residues. V shed 6 bases and J shed 0 bases, with 15 bases lying between them. CDR3 in DNA: TGTGCCAGCAGATACGGTAGCTGGAGCTCCTACAATGAGCAGTTCTTC. Its protein product is CASRYGSWSSYNEQFF.

The chain uses TRBV7-9 and TRBJ1-5; 7 positions match TRBD1. The CDR3 is made up of 14 amino acids. Germline assignment: CDR1 SEHNR and CDR2 FQNEAQ (reference sequence). V lost 5 bases to trimming and J lost 4 bases; unmatched junction nucleotides: 5. The CDR3 spells CASSLGTVNQPQHF. The CDR3 DNA follows: TGTGCCAGCAGCCTCGGGACAGTTAATCAGCCCCAGCATTTT.

The V gene is TRBV7-8, the J gene TRBJ1-2; unclear D gene. Germline CDR1 SGHVS, CDR2 FQNEAQ. The length of the CDR3 is 12 residues. The ends were cut back, 7 bases at V and 7 bases at J, with 13 bases in the middle. The CDR3 DNA is TGTGCCAGCACCCCCCCGGGAGGTGGCTACACCTTC. It codes for CASTPPGGGYTF.

CDR3 sequence: CASSGTGITEAFF. CDR3 DNA: TGTGCCAGCAGTGGGACAGGGATCACTGAAGCTTTCTTT. V gene TRBV11-2 combines with J gene TRBJ1-1; 9 bases line up with TRBD1. The CDR3 consists of 13 residues. J gave up 4 bases and V 6 bases, and 3 bases lay outside the gene matches. The germline V gene has CDR1 SGHAT and CDR2 FQNNGV. The full variable domain, in which reference TRBV11-2 and TRBJ1-1 provide the parts outside the CDR3, is EAGVAQSPRYKIIEKRQSVAFWCNPISGHATLYWYQQILGQGPKLLIQFQNNGVVDDSQLPKDRFSAERLKGVDSTLKIQPAKLEDSAVYLCASSGTGITEAFFGQGTRLTVV.

The chain employs TRBV7-9 and TRBJ2-7; D is unclear. The germline V gene has CDR1 SEHNR and CDR2 FQNEAQ (reference sequence). The length of the CDR3 is 12 residues. Trimming pared 1 base from V and 6 bases from J, leaving 7 bases between. The CDR3 sequence is CASSLGSREQYF. CDR3 DNA sequence: TGTGCCAGCAGCTTAGGGTCACGCGAGCAGTACTTC.

The rearrangement uses TRBV3-1 (or the pseudogene TRBV3-2) and TRBJ2-5, with 7 positions matching TRBD1. CDR3 size: 17 residues. J lost 4 bases, V lost 3 bases, and 14 bases had no gene match. Germline-derived CDR1 and CDR2 are LGHDT and YNNKEL (reference sequence). The CDR3 DNA reads as TGTGCCAGCAGCCAGGGTCGGGACAGCTCTTCCGCAGAGACCCAGTACTTC. Translating it yields CASSQGRDSSSAETQYF.

The V and J genes are TRBV28 and TRBJ2-7; D is unclear. V lost 5 bases and J lost 4, with 15 bases in between. The CDR3 consists of 14 residues. Germline V lookup: CDR1 MDHEN, CDR2 SYDVKM. The CDR3 is CASSNLRPPYEQYF. CDR3 DNA: TGTGCCAGCAGTAATCTTCGTCCCCCATACGAGCAGTACTTC.

This clone was seen once. V is TRBV7-3 and J is TRBJ2-6; D not certain. Germline V gene data show CDR1 as SGHTA and CDR2 as FQGTGA. This CDR3 comprises 16 residues. Deletions cut 2 bases from V and 1 base from J, with 9 bases between. The CDR3 sequence is CASSLPLASGANVLTF. CDR3 bases: TGTGCCAGCAGCTTACCCTTGGCGTCTGGGGCCAACGTCCTGACTTTC.

The rearrangement joins TRBV7-3 to TRBJ2-1, with 8 bases lining up with TRBD1. V dropped 5 bases and J dropped 14; count of bases not matched to a gene: 11. The CDR3 length is 13 residues. Germline loops: CDR1 SGHTA, CDR2 FQGTGA. CDR3 sequence: CASSPTGGHRKFF. Written as DNA, the CDR3 is TGTGCCAGCAGCCCCACAGGGGGGCATAGGAAGTTCTTC.

This chain joins TRBV3-1 (or the pseudogene TRBV3-2) and TRBJ2-1; TRBD1 might be the D (5 bases). From germline, CDR1 is LGHDT and CDR2 YNNKEL (reference sequence). This CDR3 is 14 amino acids long. The V end lost 0 bases, the J end lost 6 bases, and 9 bases lay between the germline ends. The CDR3 loop is CASSQETEFNEQFF. In DNA form, the CDR3 reads TGTGCCAGCAGCCAAGAGACAGAGTTCAATGAGCAGTTCTTC.